Sequencing of this T cell receptor beta chain was carried out in a study of T cells in Graves' hyperthyroidism and ophthalmopathy. Germline CDR1 DFQATT, CDR2 SNEGSKA (reference sequence). There are 13 residues in the CDR3. The germline V and J ends were trimmed by 7 bases and 5 bases, with 17 bases remaining between them. Regions amplified from RNA transcripts were the TCR beta CDR3 regions. First-round RT-PCR of the TCR CDR3 relied on the HTBI primer set. TCRdb independently ran MiXCR on the multiplex PCR reads; one entry per CDR3 protein. The table shows over 650,000 distinct CDR3 sequences, with 15% to 20% occurring only once. This clonotype occurred a few times.

The V call is TRBV20-1, the J call TRBJ2-5; D is tentatively TRBD1 or TRBD2 (6 bases each). Sequenced input: blood. The receptor was derived from a man aged 18 to 30 with Graves' hyperthyroidism. The CDR3 sequence: CSVRWGAKETQYF. The CDR3 bases are TGCAGTGTTAGGTGGGGGGCCAAGGAGACCCAGTACTTC.